This T cell receptor (beta chain) is from a study of blood T cell repertoires in COVID-19. Losses at the gene ends were 5 bases for V and 7 bases for J; bases not matched to a gene: 12. CDR3 size: 16 residues. Per germline, CDR1 MDHEN and CDR2 SYDVKM. Repertoires were generated with immunoSEQ multiplex PCR, while TCRdb's copy carries only in-frame clones and drops some. The table records around 250,000 clones, 86% of them present only once. The sequencing sample was made of peripheral blood. The receptor was derived from a man older than 75 with acute or convalescent COVID-19. The V gene is TRBV28, the J gene TRBJ2-1, with 9 bases matching TRBD1. CDR3 sequence: CASSLSQGASGNEQFF. The CDR3 nucleotides are TGTGCCAGCAGTCTCTCACAGGGGGCATCAGGGAATGAGCAGTTCTTC.